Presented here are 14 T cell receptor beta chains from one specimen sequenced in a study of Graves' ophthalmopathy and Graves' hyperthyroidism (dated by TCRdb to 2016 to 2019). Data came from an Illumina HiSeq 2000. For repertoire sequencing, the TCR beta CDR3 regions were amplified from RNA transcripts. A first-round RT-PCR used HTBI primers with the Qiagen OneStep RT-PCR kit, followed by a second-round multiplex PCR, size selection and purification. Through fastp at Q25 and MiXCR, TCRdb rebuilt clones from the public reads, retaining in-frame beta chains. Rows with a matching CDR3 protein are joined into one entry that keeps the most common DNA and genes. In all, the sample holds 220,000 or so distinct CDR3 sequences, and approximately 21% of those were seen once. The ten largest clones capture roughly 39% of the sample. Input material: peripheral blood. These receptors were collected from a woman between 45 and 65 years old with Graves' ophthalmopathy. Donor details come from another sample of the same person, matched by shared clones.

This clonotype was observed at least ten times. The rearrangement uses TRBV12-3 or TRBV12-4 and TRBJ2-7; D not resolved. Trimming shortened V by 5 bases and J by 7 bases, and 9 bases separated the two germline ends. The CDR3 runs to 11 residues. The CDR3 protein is CASSAVDEQYF. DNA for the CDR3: TGTGCCAGCAGTGCCGTGGATGAGCAGTACTTC.

CDR3 amino acids: CASSQVSSNTEAFF. The CDR3 DNA is TGTGCCAGCAGCCAAGTCAGCTCGAACACTGAAGCTTTCTTT. This chain links TRBV7-3 with TRBJ1-1; the D is unclear. The CDR3 has 14 residues. Trimming left V 5 bases short and J 1 base short, with 11 bases between. Germline V CDR1 and CDR2: SGHTA, FQGTGA.

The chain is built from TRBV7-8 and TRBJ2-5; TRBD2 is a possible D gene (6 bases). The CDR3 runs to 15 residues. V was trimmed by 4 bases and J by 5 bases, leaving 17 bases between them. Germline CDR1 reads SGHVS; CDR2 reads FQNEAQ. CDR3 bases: TGTGCCAGCAGCTCGGGAGTAGCGGACTCGGAGACCCAGTACTTC. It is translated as CASSSGVADSETQYF.

Here the CDR3 DNA reads TGCAGTGCTGAAAAACATTTTGCGGGAAGTGCCTACGAGCAGTACTTC. Its protein product is CSAEKHFAGSAYEQYF. The chain recombines TRBV20-1 with TRBJ2-7; D is possibly TRBD2 (6 bases). CDR3 length equals 16 residues. Germline-derived CDR1 and CDR2 are DFQATT and SNEGSKA (reference sequence). Trimming left V 5 bases short and J 2 bases short, with 22 bases between.

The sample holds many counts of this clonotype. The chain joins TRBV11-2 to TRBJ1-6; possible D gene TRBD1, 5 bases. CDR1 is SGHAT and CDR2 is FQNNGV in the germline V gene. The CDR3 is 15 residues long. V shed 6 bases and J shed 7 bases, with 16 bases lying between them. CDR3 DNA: TGTGCCAGCAGTTCATCAGGGTTTGGCAATTCACCCCTCCACTTT. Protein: CASSSSGFGNSPLHF.

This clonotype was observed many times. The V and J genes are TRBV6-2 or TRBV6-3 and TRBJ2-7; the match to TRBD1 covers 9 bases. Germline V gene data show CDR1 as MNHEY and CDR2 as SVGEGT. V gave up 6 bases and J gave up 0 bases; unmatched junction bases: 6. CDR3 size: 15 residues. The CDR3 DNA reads TGTGCCAGCAGGACAGGACAGGGGCGCTCCTACGAGCAGTACTTC. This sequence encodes CASRTGQGRSYEQYF.

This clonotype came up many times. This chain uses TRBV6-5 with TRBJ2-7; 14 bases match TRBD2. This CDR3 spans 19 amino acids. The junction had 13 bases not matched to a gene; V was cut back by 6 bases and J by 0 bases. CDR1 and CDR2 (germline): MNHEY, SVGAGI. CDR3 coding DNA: TGTGCCAGCAGGGGACTAGCGGGAGTTAGGAGCTTGGCCTCCTACGAGCAGTACTTC. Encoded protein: CASRGLAGVRSLASYEQYF.

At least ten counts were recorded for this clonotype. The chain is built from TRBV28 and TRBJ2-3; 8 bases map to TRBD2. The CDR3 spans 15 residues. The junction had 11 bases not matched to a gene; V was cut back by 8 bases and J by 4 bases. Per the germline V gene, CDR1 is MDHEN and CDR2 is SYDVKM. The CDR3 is CASRIGGVSADTQYF. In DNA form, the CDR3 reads TGTGCCAGCCGCATCGGGGGGGTTTCGGCAGATACGCAGTATTTT.

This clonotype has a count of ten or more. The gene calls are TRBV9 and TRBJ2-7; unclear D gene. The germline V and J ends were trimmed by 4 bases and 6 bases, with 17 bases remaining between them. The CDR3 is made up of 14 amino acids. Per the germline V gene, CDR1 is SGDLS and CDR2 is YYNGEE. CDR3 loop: CASSPSVDPGEQYF. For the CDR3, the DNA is TGTGCCAGCAGCCCTAGTGTAGATCCCGGCGAGCAGTACTTC.

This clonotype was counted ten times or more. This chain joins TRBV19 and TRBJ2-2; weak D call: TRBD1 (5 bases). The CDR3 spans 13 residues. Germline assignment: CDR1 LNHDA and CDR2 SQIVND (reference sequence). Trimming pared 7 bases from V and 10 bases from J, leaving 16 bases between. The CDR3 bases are TGTGCCAGTAACCTACCAGGGAAAGTGGAGCTGTTTTTT. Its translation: CASNLPGKVELFF.

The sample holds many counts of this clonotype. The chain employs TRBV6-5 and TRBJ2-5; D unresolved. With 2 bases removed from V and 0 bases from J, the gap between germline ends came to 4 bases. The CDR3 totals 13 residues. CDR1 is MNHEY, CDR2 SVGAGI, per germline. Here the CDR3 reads CASSYTYQETQYF. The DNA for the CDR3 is TGTGCCAGCAGTTACACCTACCAAGAGACCCAGTACTTC.

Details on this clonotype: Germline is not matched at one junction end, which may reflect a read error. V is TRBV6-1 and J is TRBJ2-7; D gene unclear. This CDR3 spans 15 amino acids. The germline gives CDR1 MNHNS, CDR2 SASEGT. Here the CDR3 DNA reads TGTGCCAGCAGCCCCGTGACCGGTGACTCCTACGAGCAGTCCTTC. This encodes CASSPVTGDSYEQSF.

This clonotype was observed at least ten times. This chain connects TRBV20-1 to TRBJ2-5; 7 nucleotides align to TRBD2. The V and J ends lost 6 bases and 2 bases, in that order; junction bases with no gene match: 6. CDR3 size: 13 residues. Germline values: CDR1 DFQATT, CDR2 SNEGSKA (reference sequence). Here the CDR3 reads CSATSEGQETQYF. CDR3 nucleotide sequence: TGCAGTGCAACTAGCGAAGGGCAAGAGACCCAGTACTTC.

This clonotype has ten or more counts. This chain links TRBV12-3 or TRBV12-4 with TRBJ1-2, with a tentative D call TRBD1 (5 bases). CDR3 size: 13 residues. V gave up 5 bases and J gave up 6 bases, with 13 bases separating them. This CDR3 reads CASSTGTLNGYTF. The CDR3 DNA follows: TGTGCCAGCAGTACCGGGACGTTGAATGGCTACACCTTC.